The present entry profiles one TCR beta chain with its context. The antigen is unknown. Sequencing was performed with immunoSEQ multiplex PCR; in TCRdb, only in-frame clones are kept and a portion is missing. Of 150,000 to 200,000 clones in the sample, roughly nine tenths were seen once. This sample is part of a study of T cell responses to AZD1222 COVID-19 vaccine. General study results and limits: Seropositive status at baseline applied to only 6 or 7 AZD1222 recipients. Donors, mostly white British, included more females; clonal diversity was possibly underestimated. Distributed over spike, vaccine-associated CD4 TCRs predominated at 160-218 and 743-854. Rises in breadth and depth of Spike-specific TCRs came after two AZD1222 doses.

CDR3 length: 15 amino acids. Germline V lookup: CDR1 MGHRA, CDR2 YSYEKL. The V gene lost 1 base and the J gene lost 2 bases, with 12 bases spanning the gap. The origin of this receptor is an adult in good health. This material consisted of peripheral blood, taken on day 0 of AZD1222 vaccination. The J gene is TRBJ2-7, the V gene TRBV4-1; no firm D call. CDR3 bases: TGCGCCAGCAGCCAAGTAGAGTCGGTTGCCTACGAGCAGTACTTC. Protein product: CASSQVESVAYEQYF.